A single sample is the source of the 25 T cell receptor beta chains below, sequenced in a study of T cell changes during pregnancy in multiple sclerosis. Libraries were prepared by immunoSEQ multiplex PCR; TCRdb keeps only in-frame clonotypes and omits some of them. In the table there are around 40,000 clones, more than 70% of which are singletons. The specimen was CD4+ T cells from peripheral blood mononuclear cells, collected after pregnancy. Every receptor here comes from a female donor in good health, enrolled as a control in a pregnancy study.

Remarks on this clone: The sample has other DNA sequences that encode this CDR3 too. The rearrangement uses TRBV2 and TRBJ2-5; D perhaps matches TRBD2 (6 bases). Trimming took off 6 bases at V and 2 bases at J, with 10 bases between the two ends. Per the germline V gene, CDR1 is SNHLY and CDR2 is FYNNEI. There are 13 residues in the CDR3. CDR3 sequence: CASSGGRQETQYF. Here the CDR3 DNA reads TGTGCCAGCAGCGGGGGACGGCAAGAGACCCAGTACTTC.

The chain employs TRBV28 and TRBJ1-5; D not certain. Trimming took 7 bases from V and 2 from J, leaving 12 bases between them. The CDR3 is 14 residues long. The germline V gene encodes CDR1 MDHEN and CDR2 SYDVKM. The CDR3 protein is CASITTVGNQPQHF. In DNA form, the CDR3 reads TGTGCCAGCATTACCACAGTTGGCAATCAGCCCCAGCATTTT.

This sequence joins TRBV18 and TRBJ1-6; 8 nucleotides agree with TRBD1. The CDR3 is 14 residues long. V trimming: 4 bases; J trimming: 5 bases; junction bases outside the gene matches: 1. Germline loops: CDR1 KGHSH, CDR2 LQKENI. The CDR3 coding sequence is TGTGCCAGCTCACGGGGACAGGATAATTCACCCCTCCACTTT. It yields the protein CASSRGQDNSPLHF.

V usage is TRBV6-5 and J usage is TRBJ2-7; unclear D gene. The CDR3 is 13 residues long. The germline V and J ends were trimmed by 0 bases and 6 bases, with 9 bases remaining between them. Germline CDR1 and CDR2: MNHEY and SVGAGI. The CDR3 loop reads CASSYSTSREQYF. The CDR3 DNA sequence: TGTGCCAGCAGTTACTCCACATCACGCGAGCAGTACTTC.

The chain links TRBV7-2 to TRBJ1-1, with 11 bases aligning to TRBD1. The CDR3 has 15 amino acids. The J segment lost 4 bases and the V segment lost 2 bases, leaving 3 bases of the junction unmatched. Per germline, CDR1 SGHTA and CDR2 FQGNSA. The CDR3 protein is CASSLSGTGGTEAFF. The CDR3, as DNA: TGTGCCAGCAGCTTATCTGGGACAGGGGGCACTGAAGCTTTCTTT. The full variable domain, completed using reference TRBV7-2 and TRBJ1-1, is GAGVSQSPSNKVTEKGKDVELRCDPISGHTALYWYRQSLGQGLEFLIYFQGNSAPDKSGLPSDRFSAERTGGSVSTLTIQRTQQEDSAVYLCASSLSGTGGTEAFFGQGTRLTVV.

V is TRBV29-1 and J is TRBJ1-2, with D possibly TRBD1 on 6 matching bases. This CDR3 is built from 11 residues. Between the trimmed V and J ends, which lost 5 bases and 7 bases, there was a span of 11 bases. Per the germline V gene, CDR1 is SQVTM and CDR2 is ANQGSEA. The CDR3 region is CSVLRGSGYTF. CDR3 DNA sequence: TGCAGCGTTCTTAGGGGGTCTGGCTACACCTTC.

The V and J genes are TRBV29-1 and TRBJ2-3; 9 bases map to TRBD1. The CDR3 contains 17 residues. Germline-derived CDR1 and CDR2 are SQVTM and ANQGSEA. Trimming took 6 bases from V and 4 from J; bases not matched to a gene: 17. The CDR3 coding sequence is TGCAGCGTCGCCCCGGGACAGGGCAGCGGCTTCCCAGATACGCAGTATTTT. Translating gives CSVAPGQGSGFPDTQYF.

This chain connects TRBV9 to TRBJ2-1, with D hard to call. CDR1 and CDR2 (germline): SGDLS, YYNGEE. CDR3 length equals 14 residues. V gave up 0 bases and J gave up 10 bases, with 14 bases separating them. The CDR3 nucleotides are TGTGCCAGCAGCGTAGGTACTGAGCTAAGAGAGCAGTTCTTC. It encodes CASSVGTELREQFF.

This sequence joins TRBV5-5 and TRBJ2-1; 9 bases are a match to TRBD2. The germline gives CDR1 SGHKS, CDR2 YYEKEE (reference sequence). V trimming: 0 bases; J trimming: 9 bases; junction bases outside the gene matches: 10. The CDR3 is 16 residues long. CDR3 amino acids: CASSLEAGGGYSEQFF. The CDR3 region has the DNA TGTGCCAGCAGCTTGGAAGCGGGGGGCGGGTATAGTGAGCAGTTCTTC.

The chain uses TRBV11-2 and TRBJ1-6; TRBD1 agrees at 9 bases. Germline V CDR1 and CDR2: SGHAT, FQNNGV. The V gene end was trimmed by 0 bases and the J gene end by 7 bases; junction bases not matched to a gene: 1. The length of the CDR3 is 15 residues. The CDR3 DNA follows: TGTGCCAGCAGCTTAGACGGGACAGGGAATTCACCCCTCCACTTT. It is translated as CASSLDGTGNSPLHF. The complete variable domain, with remaining parts taken from reference TRBV11-2 and TRBJ1-6, reads EAGVAQSPRYKIIEKRQSVAFWCNPISGHATLYWYQQILGQGPKLLIQFQNNGVVDDSQLPKDRFSAERLKGVDSTLKIQPAKLEDSAVYLCASSLDGTGNSPLHFGNGTRLTVT.

The chain couples TRBV5-4 to TRBJ1-2; D is possibly TRBD1 (6 bases). V shed 4 bases and J shed 8 bases, with 15 bases lying between them. The CDR3 length is 13 residues. Germline V gene data show CDR1 as SGHNT and CDR2 as YYREEE (reference sequence). The CDR3 DNA is TGTGCCAGCAGCCCCCGAGGGGGGGACGGCTACACCTTC. Translated, it gives CASSPRGGDGYTF.

The chain carries TRBV6-4 and TRBJ1-6; 8 nucleotides line up with TRBD1. Germline V gene sequence: CDR1 MRHNA, CDR2 SNTAGT. J gave up 5 bases and V 5 bases, and 5 bases lay outside the gene matches. The CDR3 is 15 amino acids. CDR3 protein: CASSFGQGDNSPLHF. The CDR3 DNA sequence: TGTGCCAGCAGTTTTGGACAGGGAGATAATTCACCCCTCCACTTT.

The CDR3 region is CASRSTGGLSEKLFF. The CDR3 DNA sequence: TGTGCCAGCAGATCGACGGGGGGCCTAAGTGAAAAACTGTTTTTT. The chain links TRBV6-5 to TRBJ1-4; D is possibly TRBD1 (6 bases). V lost 6 bases and J lost 7, with 18 bases in between. Germline V gives CDR1 MNHEY, CDR2 SVGAGI. This CDR3 spans 15 amino acids.

The chain links TRBV19 to TRBJ2-7; D remains unclear. V lost 6 bases and J 5 bases, leaving 14 bases between the germline ends. Germline V lookup: CDR1 LNHDA, CDR2 SQIVND (reference sequence). The CDR3 has 13 amino acids. The CDR3: CASSSDQADEQYF. The DNA for the CDR3 is TGTGCCAGTAGCTCCGACCAGGCCGACGAGCAGTACTTC.

This chain connects TRBV21-1 to TRBJ2-3; the D call in the table, TRBD1, was not verified against the DNA. TRBV21-1 is deemed a pseudogene. The CDR3 is 18 amino acids. The CDR3 sequence is CASSKKVVRKGPPDTQYF. The CDR3, as DNA: TGTGCCAGCAGCAAAAAGGTCGTCCGTAAGGGGCCTCCGGATACGCAGTATTTT.

The gene calls are TRBV5-1 and TRBJ2-2; D gene unclear. Germline CDR1 reads SGHRS; CDR2 reads YFSETQ. Deletions cut 0 bases from V and 0 bases from J, with 6 bases between. This CDR3 spans 15 amino acids. CDR3 DNA sequence: TGCGCCAGCAGCTTGGACGCTACGAACACCGGGGAGCTGTTTTTT. Translated: CASSLDATNTGELFF.

V and J are TRBV18 and TRBJ1-2; D may be TRBD1 (5 bases). The CDR3 is made up of 12 amino acids. Germline V gene data show CDR1 as KGHSH and CDR2 as LQKENI. V lost 0 bases to trimming and J lost 8 bases, with 7 bases between them. CDR3 region: CASSPPQGGYTF. Written as DNA, the CDR3 is TGTGCCAGCTCACCACCTCAGGGAGGCTACACCTTC.

The rearrangement uses TRBV5-4 and TRBJ2-2; 9 bases are shared with TRBD1. The germline V gene encodes CDR1 SGHNT and CDR2 YYREEE (reference sequence). The J segment lost 6 bases and the V segment lost 4 bases, leaving 7 bases of the junction unmatched. The length of the CDR3 is 15 residues. The chain's CDR3 is CASSPGRQGAGELFF. CDR3 nucleotides: TGTGCCAGCAGCCCCGGGAGACAGGGGGCCGGGGAGCTGTTTTTT.

The gene calls are TRBV5-1 and TRBJ2-1; 7 positions agree with TRBD1. The CDR3 runs to 15 residues. V was clipped by 2 bases and J by 5 bases; unmatched bases: 7. Germline CDR1 SGHRS, CDR2 YFSETQ. The DNA for the CDR3 is TGCGCCAGCAGCTTAAACAGGGGCCTCGACAATGAGCAGTTCTTC. This gives the protein CASSLNRGLDNEQFF.

The rearrangement uses TRBV6-1 and TRBJ1-1; D is perhaps TRBD1 (6 bases). V dropped 6 bases and J dropped 1 base, with 12 bases sitting between them. This CDR3 comprises 14 residues. The germline V gene has CDR1 MNHNS and CDR2 SASEGT. As DNA, the CDR3 is TGTGCCAGCAGGGGGGGGGCCACGAACACTGAAGCTTTCTTT. Amino acid sequence: CASRGGATNTEAFF.

V is TRBV7-6 and J is TRBJ1-1; 9 bases align to TRBD1. CDR3 length: 14 residues. The ends lost 5 bases at V and 1 base at J; junction bases unmatched: 2. The germline CDR1 and CDR2 sequences are SGHVS and FNYEAQ. CDR3 amino acids: CASSEGQGNTEAFF. The CDR3 coding sequence is TGTGCCAGCAGCGAGGGACAGGGGAACACTGAAGCTTTCTTT.

V gene TRBV19 combines with J gene TRBJ1-5; 10 bases are a match to TRBD1. CDR1 and CDR2 (germline): LNHDA, SQIVND (reference sequence). The CDR3 is made up of 18 amino acids. V shed 4 bases and J 0 bases; nucleotides not matched to a gene: 9. CDR3 sequence reads: CASSTRTGGEFSNQPQHF. The CDR3 DNA reads as TGTGCCAGTAGTACCCGGACAGGGGGAGAGTTTAGCAATCAGCCCCAGCATTTT. The whole variable domain, remainder taken from reference TRBV19 and TRBJ1-5, is DGGITQSPKYLFRKEGQNVTLSCEQNLNHDAMYWYRQDPGQGLRLIYYSQIVNDFQKGDIAEGYSVSREKKESFPLTVTSAQKNPTAFYLCASSTRTGGEFSNQPQHFGDGTRLSIL.

This chain connects TRBV5-1 to TRBJ2-3, with 8 bases that match TRBD2. CDR1 SGHRS and CDR2 YFSETQ come from the germline V gene. This CDR3 region has 15 residues. V shed 2 bases, J shed 4 bases, and the junction held 6 bases outside the gene matches. The CDR3 loop is CASSFAGTSSDTQYF. The DNA of the CDR3 is TGCGCCAGCAGCTTCGCCGGGACTAGTTCAGATACGCAGTATTTT.

This clone has a handful of counts. This chain uses TRBV19 with TRBJ1-1, with no clear D. Trimming shortened V by 3 bases and J by 7 bases, and 9 bases separated the two germline ends. Germline CDR1 LNHDA, CDR2 SQIVND (reference sequence). This CDR3 comprises 12 residues. Written as DNA, the CDR3 is TGTGCCAGTAGTATCCCCCCCGGTGAAGCTTTCTTT. Translating gives CASSIPPGEAFF.

In regard to this clone: One junction end disagrees with the germline gene, perhaps due to a read error. The gene calls are TRBV20-1 and TRBJ2-3, with 9 bases that match TRBD2. CDR3 length: 11 amino acids. Per germline, CDR1 DFQATT and CDR2 SNEGSKA (reference sequence). This CDR3 reads CSARSSGELHF. The CDR3 DNA follows: TGCAGTGCCCGGTCTAGCGGGGAGCTCCATTTT.